This record looks at one TCR beta chain sequence and its context. Its specificity is not known. The data are from a study of T cell repertoires in cytomegalovirus infection. For the study at large: From public TCR beta signatures came an indication of both CMV infection and matching HLA type.

Germline CDR1 and CDR2: SGHTA and FQGNSA. The CDR3 consists of 16 residues. V was trimmed by 5 bases and J by 3 bases, leaving 16 bases between them. TCRdb reprocessed the reads via MiXCR and lists one record per CDR3 protein. The table records 170,000 or so distinct CDR3 sequences, about 15% of them present only once. Study-level findings and limits: Ex vivo, HLA-C-restricted CMV-specific TCR beta clonotypes prevailed over the rest of the response. Adding up the frequency of public TCR beta families identified people who carried CMV plus the relevant HLA.

This receptor was taken from a human donor in good health (CMV status not recorded). Some clones in this sample may be carry-over from other donors' samples. The source material was CD8+ T cells from PBMCs. The chain combines TRBV7-2 with TRBJ1-4; possibly TRBD1 for D (5 bases). The CDR3 sequence: CASSDEGAGSNEKLFF. The DNA for the CDR3 is TGTGCCAGCAGCGATGAAGGGGCAGGGTCTAATGAAAAACTGTTTTTT.